This passage covers 26 T cell receptor beta chains from one sample sequenced in a study of Ad26.COV2.S vaccination and SARS-CoV-2 variants. The treatment here: approximately 18 received Ad26.COV2.S at low or high dose, single or two shots; 5 received placebo; per-sample allocation not given. Sample collection was performed on day 63 after the first vaccine or placebo injection. Assay: immunoSEQ multiplex PCR; the TCRdb copy retains only in-frame clones and omits some. The repertoire has about 440,000 clones, roughly 87% of them found once; the top ten carry about 4.4%. Sequences were derived from peripheral blood, sampled in a trial of Ad26.COV2.S vaccine versus placebo. The receptors stem from a person between 18 and 60 years old who received the Ad26.COV2.S COVID-19 vaccine or a placebo.

The chain recombines TRBV29-1 with TRBJ1-1, with D possibly matching TRBD1 (5 bases). V gave up 4 bases and J gave up 10 bases, with 13 bases separating them. Germline CDR1 and CDR2: SQVTM and ANQGSEA. The length of the CDR3 is 11 residues. The CDR3 loop is CSVVGGIVAFF. CDR3 nucleotide sequence: TGCAGCGTTGTTGGGGGGATTGTAGCTTTCTTT. The full variable domain, completed using reference TRBV29-1 and TRBJ1-1, is SAVISQKPSRDICQRGTSLTIQCQVDSQVTMMFWYRQQPGQSLTLIATANQGSEATYESGFVIDKFPISRPNLTFSTLTVSNMSPEDSSIYLCSVVGGIVAFFGQGTRLTVV.

This rearrangement joins TRBV5-4 to TRBJ1-4; TRBD1 might be the D (6 bases). The CDR3 loop spans 13 amino acids. The ends were cut back, 3 bases at V and 8 bases at J, with 11 bases in the middle. CDR1 and CDR2 from the germline V gene are SGHNT and YYREEE (reference sequence). CDR3 nucleotides: TGTGCCAGCAGCTCTACAGGGTCCGAAAAACTGTTTTTT. Its translation is CASSSTGSEKLFF.

This chain connects TRBV28 to TRBJ1-1; TRBD1 agrees at 7 bases. Germline V gene sequence: CDR1 MDHEN, CDR2 SYDVKM. The CDR3 has 15 amino acids. Trimming took 6 bases from V and 3 from J; bases not matched to a gene: 10. CDR3 sequence (DNA): TGTGCCAGCAGCGATGGGACAGCCTTTTACACTGAAGCTTTCTTT. Translated: CASSDGTAFYTEAFF.

The rearrangement links TRBV28 to TRBJ2-3; the match to TRBD1 covers 7 bases. The CDR3 totals 16 residues. Germline loops: CDR1 MDHEN, CDR2 SYDVKM. V trimming: 5 bases; J trimming: 3 bases; junction bases outside the gene matches: 11. The CDR3 is CASSPLTGVWTDTQYF. As DNA, the CDR3 is TGTGCCAGCAGTCCACTTACAGGGGTATGGACAGATACGCAGTATTTT.

The CDR3 region is CASSQAQEYEQYF. CDR3 nucleotide sequence: TGTGCCAGCAGCCAAGCTCAGGAGTACGAGCAGTACTTC. The chain combines TRBV28 with TRBJ2-7; D gene uncertain. This CDR3 has 13 residues. Trimming removed 6 bases at V and 4 bases at J, with 13 bases between. CDR1 is MDHEN and CDR2 is SYDVKM in the germline V gene.

This chain connects TRBV5-1 to TRBJ2-3; D is unresolved. Germline V CDR1 and CDR2: SGHRS, YFSETQ. The CDR3 extends over 14 amino acids. The germline V and J ends were trimmed by 4 bases and 0 bases, with 9 bases remaining between them. The CDR3 coding sequence is TGCGCCAGCAGCGCTGACTCAAGCACAGATACGCAGTATTTT. This gives the protein CASSADSSTDTQYF.

This clone has just one count. The chain has TRBV20-1 and TRBJ1-1, with D possibly matching TRBD1 (6 bases). The CDR3 extends over 13 amino acids. CDR1 and CDR2 (germline): DFQATT, SNEGSKA (reference sequence). Trimming removed 3 bases from V and 6 bases from J, with 14 bases in between. This chain's CDR3 is CSASRGLRAEAFF. The CDR3 nucleotides read TGCAGTGCTAGTCGGGGGCTTCGGGCTGAAGCTTTCTTT.

The chain is built from TRBV18 and TRBJ2-2, with TRBD2 as a possible D gene (5 bases). Germline CDR1 KGHSH, CDR2 LQKENI. Trimming left V 1 base short and J 2 bases short, with 11 bases between. The CDR3 totals 16 residues. CDR3 amino acids: CASSPQYPGNTGELFF. CDR3 nucleotide sequence: TGTGCCAGCTCACCACAGTATCCGGGAAACACCGGGGAGCTGTTTTTT.

This chain joins TRBV9 and TRBJ2-6; D call uncertain. Germline V gene sequence: CDR1 SGDLS, CDR2 YYNGEE. The V and J ends lost 4 bases and 4 bases respectively, with 12 bases between them. The CDR3 totals 15 residues. The CDR3 region is CASSPRPSGANVLTF. The CDR3 coding sequence is TGTGCCAGCAGCCCCCGACCCTCGGGGGCCAACGTCCTGACTTTC.

The chain combines TRBV7-9 with TRBJ2-7, with 8 bases aligning to TRBD1. V trimming: 5 bases; J trimming: 2 bases; junction bases outside the gene matches: 11. The CDR3 extends over 16 amino acids. CDR1 is SEHNR and CDR2 is FQNEAQ in the germline V gene (reference sequence). This CDR3 reads CASSPRDGTGPYEQYF. As DNA, the CDR3 is TGTGCCAGCAGCCCCAGGGACGGGACAGGCCCCTACGAGCAGTACTTC.

The V and J genes are TRBV7-8 and TRBJ2-1; 14 nucleotides match TRBD2. J was trimmed by 8 bases and V by 4 bases; bases with no gene match: 16. This CDR3 comprises 19 residues. Per the germline V gene, CDR1 is SGHVS and CDR2 is FQNEAQ. Here the CDR3 reads CASSSIGTSGSRFIDEQFF. The CDR3 nucleotides read TGTGCCAGCAGCTCTATCGGGACTAGCGGGAGTAGGTTTATCGATGAGCAGTTCTTC.

The chain has TRBV5-1 and TRBJ1-2; tentatively, D is TRBD1 (6 bases). Germline values: CDR1 SGHRS, CDR2 YFSETQ. The V and J ends lost 1 base and 4 bases respectively, with 14 bases between them. There are 15 residues in the CDR3. This chain's CDR3 is CASSLSAGVPYGYTF. The CDR3 DNA reads TGCGCCAGCAGCTTGTCGGCAGGGGTACCCTATGGCTACACCTTC.

This clone has just one count. The chain recombines TRBV9 with TRBJ1-5; a possible D gene is TRBD1 (5 bases). V lost 0 bases to trimming and J lost 6 bases, with 10 bases between them. The CDR3 covers 14 residues. Germline V gives CDR1 SGDLS, CDR2 YYNGEE. The CDR3 is CASSVGGAGQPQHF. The CDR3 DNA is TGTGCCAGCAGCGTAGGCGGGGCGGGTCAGCCCCAGCATTTT.

This chain uses TRBV18 with TRBJ2-1; the D gene is possibly TRBD1 (5 bases). The germline CDR1 and CDR2 sequences are KGHSH and LQKENI. Trimming removed 3 bases from V and 2 bases from J, with 11 bases in between. The CDR3 extends over 15 amino acids. DNA of the CDR3: TGTGCCAGCTCACCTCAGCAGGGTGCCTACAATGAGCAGTTCTTC. Translating gives CASSPQQGAYNEQFF.

V usage is TRBV6-5 and J usage is TRBJ1-1; D unclear. The CDR3 has 11 amino acids. Germline lookup yields CDR1 MNHEY and CDR2 SVGAGI. The germline V and J ends were trimmed by 10 bases and 5 bases, with 11 bases remaining between them. The CDR3: CATISGTEAFF. CDR3 nucleotide sequence: TGTGCCACCATTAGTGGGACTGAAGCTTTCTTT.

The chain links TRBV7-3 to TRBJ2-3; TRBD2 aligns across 14 bases. The CDR3 is 18 residues long. The germline gives CDR1 SGHTA, CDR2 FQGTGA. With 4 bases clipped from V and 1 base from J, the junction kept 7 bases outside the gene matches. The DNA of the CDR3 is TGTGCCAGCAGCTCGCAGCCGGGACTAGCGGGAGGCACAGATACGCAGTATTTT. This codes for CASSSQPGLAGGTDTQYF.

The V call is TRBV7-5, the J call TRBJ2-7; the D call TRBD2 from the table was never checked on the DNA. TRBV7-5 is a documented pseudogene. The CDR3 consists of 20 residues. CDR3 loop: CARRPIPGHQIAGAYYEQYF. For the CDR3, the DNA is TGTGCCAGAAGGCCAATACCGGGACATCAAATAGCGGGAGCTTATTACGAGCAGTACTTC.

This rearrangement joins TRBV6-5 to TRBJ2-7; no firm D call. The germline gives CDR1 MNHEY, CDR2 SVGAGI. V lost 7 bases and J 0 bases, leaving 16 bases between the germline ends. The CDR3 sequence is 15 residues long. In DNA form, the CDR3 reads TGTGCCAGCAATCAGGAGCTCGCGAGCTCCTACGAGCAGTACTTC. It codes for CASNQELASSYEQYF.

The rearrangement uses TRBV27 and TRBJ2-3; TRBD2 agrees at 7 bases. Trimming took 5 bases from V and 6 from J; bases not matched to a gene: 11. This CDR3 region has 15 residues. Looked up from germline, CDR1 is MNHEY and CDR2 is SMNVEV (reference sequence). The CDR3 DNA is TGTGCCAGCAGTCTCGGACTAGATCCCACCGATACGCAGTATTTT. Amino acids: CASSLGLDPTDTQYF.

This clone was seen just once. The chain combines TRBV15 with TRBJ2-3, with TRBD2 identical over 7 bases. V dropped 7 bases and J dropped 6; count of bases not matched to a gene: 10. The CDR3 is 14 amino acids. Germline CDR1 is LNHNV and CDR2 is YYDKDF (reference sequence). The CDR3 here is CATTLARSSDTQYF. CDR3 bases: TGTGCCACCACACTAGCGAGGTCTTCCGATACGCAGTATTTT.

The chain is built from TRBV5-1 and TRBJ2-7; possible D gene TRBD2, 5 bases. From germline, CDR1 is SGHRS and CDR2 YFSETQ. The V end lost 1 base, the J end lost 0 bases, and 11 bases lay between the germline ends. The CDR3 consists of 15 residues. As DNA, the CDR3 is TGCGCCAGCAGCTTGAGCGGCCACCCCTCCTACGAGCAGTACTTC. Translated: CASSLSGHPSYEQYF.

The V and J genes are TRBV11-3 and TRBJ2-5; D gene unclear. The germline gives CDR1 SGHNT, CDR2 YENEEA. This CDR3 spans 17 amino acids. Trimming took off 0 bases at V and 0 bases at J, with 14 bases between the two ends. The CDR3: CASSLDLQTWYQETQYF. Written as DNA, the CDR3 is TGTGCCAGCAGCTTAGATTTGCAGACTTGGTACCAAGAGACCCAGTACTTC.

About this clone itself: The sample contains more than one DNA sequence encoding this CDR3. The rearrangement uses TRBV3-1 (or the pseudogene TRBV3-2) and TRBJ2-7; 11 bases align to TRBD2. The germline V gene encodes CDR1 LGHDT and CDR2 YNNKEL (reference sequence). Losses at the gene ends were 2 bases for V and 4 bases for J; bases not matched to a gene: 1. The CDR3 has 14 amino acids. DNA of the CDR3: TGTGCCAGCAGCCAAACTAGCGGGAGTTACGAGCAGTACTTC. This gives the protein CASSQTSGSYEQYF.

The rearrangement uses TRBV6-2 or TRBV6-3 and TRBJ2-2, with 9 bases aligning to TRBD1. In germline, CDR1 is MNHEY, CDR2 SVGEGT. V lost 2 bases, J lost 2 bases, and 3 bases stayed unmatched. The CDR3 sequence is 16 residues long. The CDR3 spells CASSYPTGGNTGELFF. The CDR3, as DNA: TGTGCCAGCAGTTACCCGACAGGGGGAAACACCGGGGAGCTGTTTTTT.

V and J are TRBV6-2 or TRBV6-3 and TRBJ1-1; weak D call: TRBD1 (5 bases). The length of the CDR3 is 12 residues. CDR1 MNHEY and CDR2 SVGEGT come from the germline V gene. Trimming took off 4 bases at V and 9 bases at J, with 12 bases between the two ends. CDR3: CASSSRGLQAFF. CDR3 sequence (DNA): TGTGCCAGCAGTTCGCGGGGCTTGCAAGCTTTCTTT.

The chain couples TRBV24-1 to TRBJ1-1; D unclear. Looked up from germline, CDR1 is KGHDR and CDR2 is SFDVKD. Trimming shortened V by 0 bases and J by 5 bases, and 6 bases separated the two germline ends. This CDR3 contains 13 residues. In DNA, the CDR3 is TGTGCCACCAGTGATTTGCCTTGGACTGAAGCTTTCTTT. Its protein is CATSDLPWTEAFF.